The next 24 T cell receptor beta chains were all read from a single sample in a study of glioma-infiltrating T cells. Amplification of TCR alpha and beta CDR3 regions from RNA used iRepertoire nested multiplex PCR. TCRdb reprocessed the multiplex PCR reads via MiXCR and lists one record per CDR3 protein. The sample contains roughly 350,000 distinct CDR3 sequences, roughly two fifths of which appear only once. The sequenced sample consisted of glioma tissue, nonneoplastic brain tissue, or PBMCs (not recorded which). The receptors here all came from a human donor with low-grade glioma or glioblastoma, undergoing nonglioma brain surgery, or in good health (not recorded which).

CDR3 region: CASRSSGTENSPLHF. CDR3 bases: TGTGCCAGCAGGAGCAGTGGGACAGAGAATTCACCCCTCCACTTT. The chain joins TRBV5-4 to TRBJ1-6, with 7 bases identical to TRBD1. V gave up 5 bases and J gave up 7 bases; unmatched junction bases: 9. The CDR3 is 15 amino acids. Germline CDR1 SGHNT, CDR2 YYREEE (reference sequence).

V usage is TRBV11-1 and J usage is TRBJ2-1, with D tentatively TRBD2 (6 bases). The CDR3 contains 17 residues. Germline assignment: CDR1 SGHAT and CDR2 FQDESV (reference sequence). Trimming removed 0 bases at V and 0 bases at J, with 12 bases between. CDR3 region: CASSLARVSGSYNEQFF. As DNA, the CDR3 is TGTGCCAGCAGCTTAGCGCGAGTTAGCGGCTCCTACAATGAGCAGTTCTTC.

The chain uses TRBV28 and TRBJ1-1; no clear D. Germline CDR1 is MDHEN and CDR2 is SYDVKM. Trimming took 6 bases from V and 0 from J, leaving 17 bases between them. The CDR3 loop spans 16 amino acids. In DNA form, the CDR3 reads TGTGCCAGCAGCCCACCCTTCAGGACCATGAACACTGAAGCTTTCTTT. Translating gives CASSPPFRTMNTEAFF.

The CDR3 reads CASSRRGSTPHEQYF. The DNA of the CDR3 is TGTGCCAGCAGTCGGCGGGGCTCAACCCCCCACGAGCAGTACTTC. The V gene is TRBV28, the J gene TRBJ2-7, with D perhaps matching TRBD2 (6 bases). V dropped 5 bases and J dropped 5 bases, with 19 bases sitting between them. Per germline, CDR1 MDHEN and CDR2 SYDVKM. This CDR3 spans 15 amino acids.

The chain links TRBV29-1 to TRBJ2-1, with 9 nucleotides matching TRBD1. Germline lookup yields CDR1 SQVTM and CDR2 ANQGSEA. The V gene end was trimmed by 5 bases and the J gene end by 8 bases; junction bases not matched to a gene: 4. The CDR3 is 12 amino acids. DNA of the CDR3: TGCAGCGTTAGAACAGGGGGCGATGAGCAGTTCTTC. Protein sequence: CSVRTGGDEQFF.

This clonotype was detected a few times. CDR3 DNA sequence: TGTGCCAGCAGCTCCCCACTAGCGGTCTCCTACAATGAGCAGTTCTTC. As protein: CASSSPLAVSYNEQFF. The rearrangement joins TRBV5-4 to TRBJ2-1; 8 nucleotides agree with TRBD2. Germline-derived CDR1 and CDR2 are SGHNT and YYREEE (reference sequence). Losses at the gene ends were 3 bases for V and 0 bases for J; bases not matched to a gene: 5. The length of the CDR3 is 16 residues.

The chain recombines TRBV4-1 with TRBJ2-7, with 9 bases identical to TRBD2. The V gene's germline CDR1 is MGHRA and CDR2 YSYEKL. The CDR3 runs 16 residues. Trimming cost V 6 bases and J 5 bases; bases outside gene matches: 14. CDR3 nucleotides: TGCGCCAGCAGTCCCGTTGCAGGGGTAGCGGGAGACGAGCAGTACTTC. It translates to CASSPVAGVAGDEQYF.

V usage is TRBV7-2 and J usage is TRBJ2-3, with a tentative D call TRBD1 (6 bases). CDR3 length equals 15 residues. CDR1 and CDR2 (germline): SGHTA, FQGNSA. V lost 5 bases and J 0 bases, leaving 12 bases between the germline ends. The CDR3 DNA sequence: TGTGCCAGCAGCCAGAGCCAGGGGAGCACAGATACGCAGTATTTT. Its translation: CASSQSQGSTDTQYF.

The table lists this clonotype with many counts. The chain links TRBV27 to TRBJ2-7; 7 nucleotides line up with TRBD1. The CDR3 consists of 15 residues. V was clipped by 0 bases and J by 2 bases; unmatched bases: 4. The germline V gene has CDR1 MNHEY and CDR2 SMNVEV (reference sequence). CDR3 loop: CASSLSGQYAYEQYF. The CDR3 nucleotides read TGTGCCAGCAGTTTATCGGGACAGTATGCCTACGAGCAGTACTTC.

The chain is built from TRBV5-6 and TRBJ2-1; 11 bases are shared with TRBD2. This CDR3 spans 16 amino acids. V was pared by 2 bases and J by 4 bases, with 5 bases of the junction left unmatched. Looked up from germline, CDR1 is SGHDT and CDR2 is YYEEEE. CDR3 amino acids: CASSFTGLAVYNEQFF. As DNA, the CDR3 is TGTGCCAGCAGCTTTACGGGACTAGCGGTTTACAATGAGCAGTTCTTC.

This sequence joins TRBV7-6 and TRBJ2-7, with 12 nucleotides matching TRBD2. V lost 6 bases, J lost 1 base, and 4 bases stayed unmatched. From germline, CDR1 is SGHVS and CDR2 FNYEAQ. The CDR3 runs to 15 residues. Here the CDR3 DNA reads TGTGCCAGCAGAACACTAGCGGGAGGATCCTACGAGCAGTACTTC. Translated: CASRTLAGGSYEQYF.

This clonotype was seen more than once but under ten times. The CDR3 DNA reads as TGTGCCAGCAGCTTTATATCCGGGGCCTACACAGATACGCAGTATTTT. It is translated as CASSFISGAYTDTQYF. V usage is TRBV27 and J usage is TRBJ2-3; D is perhaps TRBD1 or TRBD2 (5 bases each). CDR1 and CDR2 (germline): MNHEY, SMNVEV (reference sequence). The CDR3 contains 16 residues. V shed 6 bases and J shed 2 bases, with 18 bases lying between them.

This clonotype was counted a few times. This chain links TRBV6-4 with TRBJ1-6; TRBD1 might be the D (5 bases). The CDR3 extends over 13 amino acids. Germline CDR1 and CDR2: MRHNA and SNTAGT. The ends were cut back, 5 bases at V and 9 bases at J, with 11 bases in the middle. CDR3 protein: CASSPGLGSPLHF. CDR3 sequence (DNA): TGTGCCAGCAGTCCGGGACTTGGTTCACCCCTCCACTTT.

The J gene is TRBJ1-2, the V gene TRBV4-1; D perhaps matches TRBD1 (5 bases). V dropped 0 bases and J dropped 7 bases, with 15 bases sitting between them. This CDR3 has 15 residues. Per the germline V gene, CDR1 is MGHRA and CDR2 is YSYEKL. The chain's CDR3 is CASSQDSAGSFGYTF. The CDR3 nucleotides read TGCGCCAGCAGCCAAGATTCGGCAGGGTCGTTTGGCTACACCTTC.

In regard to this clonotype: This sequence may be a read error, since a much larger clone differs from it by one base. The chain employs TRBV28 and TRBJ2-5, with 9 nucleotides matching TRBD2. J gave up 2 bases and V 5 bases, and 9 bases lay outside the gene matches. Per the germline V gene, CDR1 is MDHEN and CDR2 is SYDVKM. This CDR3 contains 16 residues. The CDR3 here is CASSIPIAGDQETQYF. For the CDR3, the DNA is TGTGCCAGCAGTATACCCATAGCGGGGGATCAAGAGACCCAGTACTTC.

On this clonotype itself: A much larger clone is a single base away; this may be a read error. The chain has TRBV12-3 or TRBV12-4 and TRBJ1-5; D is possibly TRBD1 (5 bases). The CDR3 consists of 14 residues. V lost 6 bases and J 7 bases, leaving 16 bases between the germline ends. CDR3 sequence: CASSPERGSQPQHF. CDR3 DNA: TGTGCCAGCAGCCCTGAAAGGGGAAGCCAGCCCCAGCATTTT.

The CDR3 sequence is CASSPREFGAYTQYF. The CDR3 DNA follows: TGTGCCAGCAGCCCGCGGGAGTTCGGCGCATATACGCAGTATTTT. This chain uses TRBV4-2 with TRBJ2-3; 7 nucleotides match TRBD2. This CDR3 has 15 residues. V shed 4 bases, J shed 7 bases, and the junction held 11 bases outside the gene matches. The germline gives CDR1 LGHNA, CDR2 YNFKEQ.

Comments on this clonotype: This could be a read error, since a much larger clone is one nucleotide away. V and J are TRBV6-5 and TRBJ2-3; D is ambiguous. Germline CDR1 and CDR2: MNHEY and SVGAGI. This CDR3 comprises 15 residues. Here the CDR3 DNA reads TGTGCCAGCAGTTACTCGCAGGATCCCACAGATACGCGGTATTTT. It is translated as CASSYSQDPTDTRYF.

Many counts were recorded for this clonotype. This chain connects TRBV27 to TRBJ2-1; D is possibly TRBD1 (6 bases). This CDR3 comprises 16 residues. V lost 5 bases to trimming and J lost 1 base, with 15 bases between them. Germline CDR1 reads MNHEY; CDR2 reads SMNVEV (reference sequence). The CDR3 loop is CASSRQEYYSYNEQFF. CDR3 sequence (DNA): TGTGCCAGCAGTAGACAGGAGTACTATTCCTACAATGAGCAGTTCTTC.

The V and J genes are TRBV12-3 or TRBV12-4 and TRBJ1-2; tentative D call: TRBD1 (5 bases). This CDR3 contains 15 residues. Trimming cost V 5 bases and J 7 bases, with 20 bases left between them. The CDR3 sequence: CASSAQGPGLGGYTF. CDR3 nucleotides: TGTGCCAGCAGTGCTCAGGGACCTGGCCTTGGTGGCTACACCTTC.

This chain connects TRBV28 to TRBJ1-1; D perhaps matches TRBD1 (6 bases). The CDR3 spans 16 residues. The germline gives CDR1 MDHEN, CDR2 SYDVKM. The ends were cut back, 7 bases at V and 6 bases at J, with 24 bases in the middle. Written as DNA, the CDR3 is TGTGCCAGCAACACCAATCCGGGCAGGGGAGGATCTGAAGCTTTCTTT. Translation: CASNTNPGRGGSEAFF.

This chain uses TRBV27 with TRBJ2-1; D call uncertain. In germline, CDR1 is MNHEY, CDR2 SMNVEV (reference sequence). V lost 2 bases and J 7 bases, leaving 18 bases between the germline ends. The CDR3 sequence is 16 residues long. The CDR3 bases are TGTGCCAGCAGTTTAATTGCTTTTTCGACCTTAAATGAGCAGTTCTTC. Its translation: CASSLIAFSTLNEQFF.

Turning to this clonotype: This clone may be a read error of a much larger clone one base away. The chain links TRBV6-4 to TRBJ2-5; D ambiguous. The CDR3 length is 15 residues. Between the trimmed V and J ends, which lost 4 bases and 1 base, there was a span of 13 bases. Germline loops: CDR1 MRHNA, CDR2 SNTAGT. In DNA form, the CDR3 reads TGTGCCAGCAGTGGGGGATGGGGTCCCCAAGAGACCCAGTACTTC. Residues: CASSGGWGPQETQYF.

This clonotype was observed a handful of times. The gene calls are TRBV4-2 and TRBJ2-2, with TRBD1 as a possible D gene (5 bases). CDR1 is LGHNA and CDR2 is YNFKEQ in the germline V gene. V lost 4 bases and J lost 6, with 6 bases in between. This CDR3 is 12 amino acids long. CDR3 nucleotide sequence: TGTGCCAGCAGCCCCAGGGCCGGGGAGCTGTTTTTT. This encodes CASSPRAGELFF.